This T cell receptor (beta chain) was recovered during a study of T cells generated in artificial thymic organoids listed by TCRdb under 2017. Notes on the research overall: The study compared the TCR alpha and beta CDR3 repertoires of CD8 single positive T cells derived from in vitro artificial thymic organoids against those of naive CD8 T cells from thymus and peripheral blood. The displayed repertoire sequencing data were described as being representative of three independent experiments.

Separate semi-nested PCR amplifications were run for the TCRalpha and TCRbeta libraries, using Advantage 2 and reverse primers located in the TRAC or TRBC constant regions. The amount of total RNA used for first-strand cDNA synthesis ranged from roughly 3.5 to 550 ng. TCR cDNA libraries were made by 5'-RACE with the SMARTer PCR cDNA Synthesis kit, using a poly-dT primer for first-strand synthesis. The semi-nested reverse primers in the constant regions carried 5-nucleotide sample-specific barcodes, and the PCR products were cleaned up with the Zymo DNA Clean and Concentrator-5 kit. Up to ten barcoded samples were pooled, ligated to Illumina adaptors and sequenced on an Illumina MiSeq as 2 x 150 bp paired-end reads. The authors' analysis ran thus. Demultiplexed reads were aligned using BLAT against a custom library containing all human TRAV, TRAJ, TRBV, TRBD and TRBJ combinations from IMGT. The best BLAT hits were picked using pslCDnaFilter (-maxAligns=1, -ignoreIntrons), and custom Perl scripts were used to calculate clonotype frequencies. TCRdb reworked the public reads: Q25 trimming with fastp, MiXCR clone assembly, productive beta chains retained. Rows are unified per CDR3 protein, each entry keeping the most common DNA and genes. The V and J calls and clone size come from TCRdb's table, not from the authors' own analysis. The table for this sample lists approximately 7,700 distinct CDR3 sequences; roughly 25% of them were counted only once. The ten largest clones represent approximately 3% of the sample.

The CDR3 sequence holds 15 residues, the cysteine and phenylalanine included. Only the CDR3 portion is preserved as DNA: 45 bases, with reading frame beginning at the first base. The germline V gene encodes CDR1 MNHEY and CDR2 SVGAGI. Study-level results and caveats: CD8 single positive T cells derived from organoids showed physiological TCR clonotype diversity comparable to the diversity seen in thymic and blood naive CD8 T cells. No skewed Valpha or Vbeta usage appeared in organoid-derived T cells, arguing against dominance of unconventional lineages or clonal expansions.

The table lists this clonotype with a count of one. Its antigen remains unidentified. Germline is not matched at one junction end, which may reflect a read error. Artificial thymic organoids were generated by aggregating human HSPCs with MS5 murine stromal cells transduced with human DLL1, and the organoids were cultured at an air-liquid interface. The cells used to seed the organoids were FACS-purified CD34+CD3- hematopoietic stem and progenitor cells from which residual T cells had been depleted. The organoids were grown in serum-free RB27 medium, which consisted of RPMI 1640 supplemented with B27, FLT3L, IL-7 and ascorbic acid. Organoid and thymic CD3+TCRalphabeta+CD8 single positive T cells were FACS sorted before RNA extraction. For each sample, total RNA was purified from approximately 40,000 to 200,000 sorted cells using the RNeasy Micro kit, and RNA quality was checked on an Agilent RNA 6000 Nano chip.

This clonotype was sampled from a human donor who gave cord blood stem cells for thymic organoid culture, a cardiac surgery patient who gave postnatal thymus, or a blood donor (not recorded which). The material sequenced was naive CD8+ T cells grown in artificial thymic organoids from cord blood stem and progenitor cells. The label giving this sample's cell subset or site can be read as: CD3+TCRalphabeta+CD8SP T cells; for blood, CD45RO-CCR7+ naive CD8+ T cells. In this chain, TRBV6-5 is recombined with TRBJ1-5; TRBD1 is perhaps the D gene, given 5 matching bases. The CDR3 in this case is CASSTGGYSNQSQHF. The nucleotides read TGTGCCAGCAGCACGGGGGGGTATAGCAATCAGTCCCAGCATTTT.